Detailed here is one T cell receptor beta chain. Extraction and reverse transcription of RNA yielded cDNA as the sequencing template. Here immunoSEQ multiplex PCR was the method, and the copy in TCRdb shows in-frame clones only, minus some. The sample records over 150,000 clones, about 61% being singletons. This record belongs to a study of CD8+ T cells in alopecia areata. The junction had 10 bases not matched to a gene; V was cut back by 5 bases and J by 6 bases. Germline V gene sequence: CDR1 MNHEY, CDR2 SVGAGI. This CDR3 has 15 residues. The source of this sequence is a human donor in good health. The rearrangement uses TRBV6-5 and TRBJ1-2; 9 bases align to TRBD1. Sequenced sample: CD8+ T cells sorted from blood. This CDR3 reads CASSAPRTGVDGYTF. In DNA form, the CDR3 reads TGTGCCAGCAGTGCTCCCAGGACAGGGGTGGATGGCTACACCTTC.